These T cell receptor beta chains were read from a single sample in a study of blood T cell repertoires in COVID-19. The protocol was immunoSEQ multiplex PCR, while the TCRdb copy is restricted to in-frame clones and leaves out a portion. The data contain approximately 300,000 clones, approximately 90% of them singletons. What was sequenced was peripheral blood. The receptors were sampled from a woman between 45 and 60 years old who had recovered from COVID-19. CDR3s leave out the opening cysteine and the closing phenylalanine or tryptophan. The order of the fields is V gene, clone size, J gene, CDR3 protein. Clone size is shown for a subset of rows, as once, few, many or a class of expanded clone.

TRBV11-2	-	TRBJ1-2	ASSLVRWAGYT
TRBV28	-	TRBJ2-4	ASTGRPRGNIQY
TRBV4-3	-	TRBJ2-1	ASSQDRRTYNEQF
TRBV9	-	TRBJ1-1	ASSVVFSGQNLHTEAF
TRBV5-1	-	TRBJ2-7	ASSLRDSYEQY
TRBV29-1	-	TRBJ1-1	SGGVVTEAF
TRBV6-5	-	TRBJ2-2	ASKRGGLSPGELF
TRBV7-3	-	TRBJ2-3	ASSLTGGADTQY
TRBV24-1	-	TRBJ2-7	ATSAGLAGGQY
TRBV30	-	TRBJ2-3	AWNTGGTDTQY
TRBV4-3	many	TRBJ1-4	ASSQNVRRQGATNEKLF
TRBV7-2	-	TRBJ1-1	ASSPLRGTEAF
TRBV19	-	TRBJ2-5	ASSFRLAGGGETQY
TRBV2	-	TRBJ2-7	ASSEGLAGLVFEQY
TRBV5-4	-	TRBJ2-5	ASSAGLAGSQETQY
TRBV7-2	-	TRBJ2-1	ASSHPESLVKNEQF
TRBV21-1	-	TRBJ2-2	ASSERGTSANTGELF
TRBV28	-	TRBJ1-2	ASSPRSRDSVYGYT
TRBV4-3	-	TRBJ2-3	ASSPQPSQGDTDTQY
TRBV20-1	-	TRBJ2-6	SASIPGANVLT
TRBV7-3	-	TRBJ1-1	ASSSLGLDTEAF
TRBV27	-	TRBJ2-7	ASSFNTEQY
TRBV6-2/TRBV6-3	-	TRBJ1-2	ASSSDRQGNYGYT
TRBV19	-	TRBJ2-2	ASSIVQGAAGELF
TRBV6-5	-	TRBJ1-4	ASFRGGGEKLF
TRBV19	-	TRBJ2-7	ASSTGVSYEQY
TRBV27	-	TRBJ1-5	ASSPTGVYSNQPQH
TRBV28	-	TRBJ1-3	ASSPSGIFGNTIY
TRBV10-1	-	TRBJ2-7	ASSSSSYEQY
TRBV28	-	TRBJ2-5	ASTLSGAEETQY
TRBV28	few	TRBJ1-5	ASSLPATGIPQH
TRBV28	few	TRBJ1-5	ASSLAGINQPQH
TRBV5-1	-	TRBJ1-1	ASSSGQGNTEAF
TRBV30	-	TRBJ2-5	AWSVQGQETQY
TRBV24-1	-	TRBJ2-1	ATRSSTGGPSNEQF
TRBV9	-	TRBJ2-1	ASSPEGMVKLYNEQF
TRBV6-1	-	TRBJ2-4	ASSEDRDFLAKNIQY